Presented here are 31 T cell receptor beta chains from one specimen sequenced in a study of beta chain features in type 1 diabetes. Broader study findings: Among all four CD4+ subsets, Type 1 diabetes patients had TCRB CDR3s that were moderately but significantly shorter.

Their target antigens are unknown. Reverse transcribing all isolated RNA meant expressed TCRB transcripts were sequenced. Using immunoSEQ multiplex PCR, the repertoire was profiled, and TCRdb retains in-frame clones only, with some absent. The sample gives roughly 300,000 clones, 14% of which show up once; roughly 0.018% is in the top ten. The sample comprised naive CD4+ T cells from blood. The receptors were sampled from a young man with type 1 diabetes.

This clone was detected a few times. The rearrangement joins TRBV7-9 to TRBJ2-7; no firm D call. Trimming shortened V by 3 bases and J by 0 bases, and 6 bases separated the two germline ends. CDR1 and CDR2 from the germline V gene are SEHNR and FQNEAQ (reference sequence). The CDR3 is 13 amino acids. CDR3 in DNA: TGTGCCAGCAGCTTCTCGGTCTCCTACGAGCAGTACTTC. Residues: CASSFSVSYEQYF.

This clone has a handful of counts. Other nucleotide sequences from this sample produce the same CDR3. The V gene is TRBV7-2, the J gene TRBJ2-3; D is perhaps TRBD2 (5 bases). CDR1 is SGHTA and CDR2 is FQGNSA in the germline V gene. The CDR3 consists of 13 residues. The V and J ends lost 0 bases and 4 bases respectively, with 5 bases between them. CDR3 nucleotide sequence: TGTGCCAGCAGCTTAGCGGGAGCAGATACGCAGTATTTT. Translated, it gives CASSLAGADTQYF. The variable domain in full, with the rest retrieved from reference TRBV7-2 and TRBJ2-3, is GAGVSQSPSNKVTEKGKDVELRCDPISGHTALYWYRQSLGQGLEFLIYFQGNSAPDKSGLPSDRFSAERTGGSVSTLTIQRTQQEDSAVYLCASSLAGADTQYFGPGTRLTVL.

This chain links TRBV7-3 with TRBJ1-1; D may be TRBD1 (5 bases). Trimming stripped 5 bases from V and 6 bases from J, with 16 bases between. This CDR3 has 14 residues. CDR1 is SGHTA, CDR2 FQGTGA, per germline. The CDR3 protein is CASSLGVGNAEAFF. For the CDR3, the DNA is TGTGCCAGCAGCCTAGGGGTGGGAAACGCTGAAGCTTTCTTT.

Only a few counts were recorded for this clone. V usage is TRBV5-4 and J usage is TRBJ1-1; 7 bases are a match to TRBD1. The V gene's germline CDR1 is SGHNT and CDR2 YYREEE (reference sequence). With 3 bases clipped from V and 6 bases from J, the junction kept 2 bases outside the gene matches. This CDR3 is 12 amino acids long. The CDR3 region is CASSSTGAEAFF. The CDR3 nucleotides are TGTGCCAGCAGCTCAACAGGGGCTGAAGCTTTCTTT.

The chain combines TRBV2 with TRBJ2-3; TRBD2 might be the D (5 bases). The V end lost 1 base, the J end lost 2 bases, and 10 bases lay between the germline ends. Germline assignment: CDR1 SNHLY and CDR2 FYNNEI. The CDR3 runs 15 residues. The CDR3 protein is CASSEVLGVTDTQYF. Written as DNA, the CDR3 is TGTGCCAGCAGTGAAGTTTTGGGAGTCACAGATACGCAGTATTTT.

This clone was seen a handful of times. V is TRBV27 and J is TRBJ2-7; D remains ambiguous. The germline gives CDR1 MNHEY, CDR2 SMNVEV (reference sequence). This CDR3 is 17 amino acids long. The V and J ends lost 5 bases and 2 bases respectively, with 22 bases between them. Written as DNA, the CDR3 is TGTGCCAGCAGTCCAGGCAGGCGTATTGACGAAGCCTACGAGCAGTACTTC. Translated: CASSPGRRIDEAYEQYF.

The gene calls are TRBV11-2 and TRBJ2-3; D perhaps matches TRBD2 (5 bases). This CDR3 region has 12 residues. Germline values: CDR1 SGHAT, CDR2 FQNNGV. The V and J ends lost 5 bases and 6 bases respectively, with 9 bases between them. CDR3: CASSADSDTQYF. The CDR3 DNA reads TGTGCCAGCAGCGCGGACTCGGATACGCAGTATTTT.

This sequence joins TRBV21-1 and TRBJ2-3; the listed D gene, TRBD2, was not tested against the DNA. TRBV21-1 represents a pseudogene. The length of the CDR3 is 15 residues. The CDR3 DNA reads TGTGCCAGCAGAATCGCCCGGGGGGAGACAGATACGCAGTATTTT. Protein: CASRIARGETDTQYF.

This chain links TRBV29-1 with TRBJ1-2; a weak D match, TRBD1 (6 bases). Trimming removed 3 bases at V and 6 bases at J, with 11 bases between. The germline CDR1 and CDR2 sequences are SQVTM and ANQGSEA. The CDR3 sequence is 12 residues long. The CDR3 nucleotides are TGCAGCGTTGACAGGGGTGGCGATGGCTACACCTTC. Amino acids: CSVDRGGDGYTF.

The sample holds a few counts of this clone. The CDR3 reads CASSLVGEGRRMTQYF. The CDR3 nucleotides are TGTGCCAGCAGCTTAGTGGGGGAGGGGAGGCGGATGACCCAGTACTTC. The rearrangement joins TRBV7-2 to TRBJ2-5, with TRBD2 matching over 7 bases. Germline CDR1 SGHTA, CDR2 FQGNSA. The CDR3 runs to 16 residues. Losses at the gene ends were 1 base for V and 7 bases for J; bases not matched to a gene: 12.

V usage is TRBV5-1 and J usage is TRBJ2-1; tentatively, D is TRBD1 (6 bases). Germline V gene data show CDR1 as SGHRS and CDR2 as YFSETQ. The CDR3 is made up of 15 amino acids. V gave up 4 bases and J gave up 5 bases, with 16 bases separating them. CDR3: CASSQGTSPHNEQFF. CDR3 nucleotides: TGCGCCAGCAGCCAGGGGACGTCACCCCACAATGAGCAGTTCTTC.

The chain has TRBV5-1 and TRBJ2-3, with D tentatively TRBD1 (5 bases). The germline CDR1 and CDR2 sequences are SGHRS and YFSETQ. The CDR3 is 16 amino acids. Trimming removed 4 bases at V and 2 bases at J, with 17 bases between. CDR3 nucleotides: TGCGCCAGCAGCGTTGCGACGACAGCCCTCACAGATACGCAGTATTTT. Translation: CASSVATTALTDTQYF.

As DNA, the CDR3 is TGTGCCAGCAGCGCAAATCAGGAACAGGCCTACGAGCAGTACTTC. It yields the protein CASSANQEQAYEQYF. This chain joins TRBV9 and TRBJ2-7, with D tentatively TRBD1 (5 bases). The CDR3 sequence is 15 residues long. In germline, CDR1 is SGDLS, CDR2 YYNGEE. V was cut by 3 bases and J by 2 bases, with 15 bases left in between.

This chain joins TRBV5-4 and TRBJ2-3, with 16 bases identical to TRBD2. CDR3 size: 18 residues. After removal of 3 bases from V and 8 bases from J, the junction contained 12 bases not matched to a gene. The germline CDR1 and CDR2 sequences are SGHNT and YYREEE (reference sequence). Here the CDR3 DNA reads TGTGCCAGCAGCTCGGGGGGACTAGCGGGAGGGAGCGGAGGTACGCAGTATTTT. As protein: CASSSGGLAGGSGGTQYF.

The gene calls are TRBV6-1 and TRBJ2-7, with TRBD1 matching over 7 bases. The CDR3 has 14 residues. The germline V gene encodes CDR1 MNHNS and CDR2 SASEGT. V was clipped by 5 bases and J by 1 base; unmatched bases: 5. The CDR3 is CASSTRTGSYEQYF. The CDR3 bases are TGTGCCAGCAGTACACGGACAGGTTCCTACGAGCAGTACTTC.

This clone came up a few times. The rearrangement links TRBV29-1 to TRBJ2-5; unclear D gene. This CDR3 is built from 12 residues. V shed 4 bases and J shed 2 bases, with 8 bases lying between them. Germline V gene data show CDR1 as SQVTM and CDR2 as ANQGSEA. Here the CDR3 reads CSVVSRQETQYF. The CDR3 nucleotides are TGCAGCGTTGTGAGCCGGCAAGAGACCCAGTACTTC.

This chain links TRBV28 with TRBJ2-7; 10 bases map to TRBD1. Germline V gene sequence: CDR1 MDHEN, CDR2 SYDVKM. Trimming took 6 bases from V and 2 from J; bases not matched to a gene: 4. CDR3 size: 14 residues. For the CDR3, the DNA is TGTGCCAGCAGAACGGGACAGGGGACCTACGAGCAGTACTTC. This gives the protein CASRTGQGTYEQYF.

This clone was seen only a few times. The chain uses TRBV6-5 and TRBJ1-1; D is unresolved. Trimming left V 2 bases short and J 1 base short, with 8 bases between. CDR1 and CDR2 (germline): MNHEY, SVGAGI. The CDR3 loop spans 14 amino acids. DNA of the CDR3: TGTGCCAGCAGTTACGAGGGAGGGAACACTGAAGCTTTCTTT. Its translation: CASSYEGGNTEAFF.

The rearrangement uses TRBV7-9 and TRBJ2-5; D is perhaps TRBD2 (6 bases). The V end lost 5 bases, the J end lost 5 bases, and 15 bases lay between the germline ends. CDR1 is SEHNR and CDR2 is FQNEAQ in the germline V gene (reference sequence). The length of the CDR3 is 14 residues. CDR3 bases: TGTGCCAGCAGCGAGGCCGGGAGTGGCGAGACCCAGTACTTC. Translating it yields CASSEAGSGETQYF.

This clone was seen a few times. The rearrangement uses TRBV29-1 and TRBJ2-5; D not certain. The CDR3 contains 15 residues. V lost 2 bases and J 1 base, leaving 14 bases between the germline ends. Germline assignment: CDR1 SQVTM and CDR2 ANQGSEA. CDR3 protein: CSVESNSGFQETQYF. Written as DNA, the CDR3 is TGCAGCGTTGAATCTAACAGTGGATTCCAAGAGACCCAGTACTTC.

J is TRBJ2-1 and V is TRBV6-4; D unresolved. The CDR3 contains 15 residues. Between the trimmed V and J ends, which lost 9 bases and 0 bases, there was a span of 15 bases. The germline gives CDR1 MRHNA, CDR2 SNTAGT. CDR3 in amino acids: CARTLRRSSYNEQFF. The CDR3 DNA sequence: TGTGCCAGGACCCTTAGGCGGAGCTCCTACAATGAGCAGTTCTTC.

This chain uses TRBV7-9 with TRBJ1-1; no firm D call. The CDR3 loop spans 13 amino acids. Germline loops: CDR1 SEHNR, CDR2 FQNEAQ (reference sequence). The V end lost 7 bases, the J end lost 7 bases, and 16 bases lay between the germline ends. The CDR3 is CASTTNLYSEAFF. CDR3 bases: TGTGCCAGCACAACCAACCTCTACAGTGAAGCTTTCTTT.

The chain combines TRBV2 with TRBJ2-3, with TRBD1 matching 8 bases. Germline V gives CDR1 SNHLY, CDR2 FYNNEI. V shed 6 bases and J 6 bases; nucleotides not matched to a gene: 5. The CDR3 totals 13 residues. The CDR3 DNA sequence: TGTGCCAGCAGCGGGACAGGTTTCGATACGCAGTATTTT. This gives the protein CASSGTGFDTQYF.

The genes are TRBV5-1 and TRBJ2-1; 10 bases map to TRBD2. Germline loops: CDR1 SGHRS, CDR2 YFSETQ. V was pared by 3 bases and J by 4 bases, with 10 bases of the junction left unmatched. The CDR3 spans 17 residues. CDR3 in DNA: TGCGCCAGCAGCTCCCCCCATACTAGCGGGGCTTACAATGAGCAGTTCTTC. Protein product: CASSSPHTSGAYNEQFF.

The chain has TRBV28 and TRBJ2-5; 9 bases fit TRBD1. The V and J ends lost 4 bases and 0 bases, in that order; junction bases with no gene match: 12. This CDR3 has 18 amino acids. Germline loops: CDR1 MDHEN, CDR2 SYDVKM. The CDR3 spells CASSSLGPGTGYQETQYF. The DNA for the CDR3 is TGTGCCAGCAGTTCCCTCGGACCCGGGACAGGGTACCAAGAGACCCAGTACTTC.

This sequence joins TRBV4-2 and TRBJ2-7, with a weak D call TRBD2 (7 bases). Germline CDR1 is LGHNA and CDR2 is YNFKEQ. The ends were cut back, 5 bases at V and 4 bases at J, with 15 bases in the middle. CDR3 size: 14 residues. CDR3: CASSGGGKSYEQYF. DNA for the CDR3: TGTGCCAGCAGCGGGGGGGGCAAGTCATACGAGCAGTACTTC.

This clone was picked up a small number of times. The CDR3 region is CASSQSLGREAHNEQFF. DNA of the CDR3: TGCGCCAGCAGTCAATCGTTGGGTCGGGAGGCCCACAATGAGCAGTTCTTC. The chain has TRBV23-1 and TRBJ2-1; 7 bases match TRBD2. TRBV23-1 is sorted into the ORF group, with uncertain function. CDR3 size: 17 residues. V lost 0 bases and J lost 5; bases outside the gene matches: 10.

This clone has more than one count but fewer than ten. The chain uses TRBV7-2 and TRBJ2-1; 15 bases fit TRBD2. Trimming removed 1 base from V and 10 bases from J; junction bases left unmatched: 11. CDR1 is SGHTA and CDR2 is FQGNSA in the germline V gene. There are 18 residues in the CDR3. The CDR3 loop reads CASSLGLTRTSGRAEQFF. In DNA, the CDR3 is TGTGCCAGCAGCTTAGGATTGACGAGGACTAGCGGGAGGGCCGAGCAGTTCTTC. The whole variable domain, remainder taken from reference TRBV7-2 and TRBJ2-1, is GAGVSQSPSNKVTEKGKDVELRCDPISGHTALYWYRQSLGQGLEFLIYFQGNSAPDKSGLPSDRFSAERTGGSVSTLTIQRTQQEDSAVYLCASSLGLTRTSGRAEQFFGPGTRLTVL.

This sequence joins TRBV7-9 and TRBJ2-5; D may be TRBD2 (6 bases). Trimming cost V 2 bases and J 3 bases, with 10 bases left between them. The CDR3 length is 14 residues. Germline V gene sequence: CDR1 SEHNR, CDR2 FQNEAQ (reference sequence). In DNA, the CDR3 is TGTGCCAGCAGCTTAATGGGACTCAAAGAGACCCAGTACTTC. It encodes CASSLMGLKETQYF.

This clone was counted a few times. The V and J genes are TRBV5-1 and TRBJ1-1, with 7 bases that match TRBD1. Trimming at V came to 2 bases and at J to 1 base, leaving 5 bases not matched to a gene. Germline lookup yields CDR1 SGHRS and CDR2 YFSETQ. The CDR3 covers 15 residues. The CDR3 nucleotides read TGCGCCAGCAGCTTCACCGGGACAGCGAACACTGAAGCTTTCTTT. Protein sequence: CASSFTGTANTEAFF.

The chain links TRBV18 to TRBJ1-2, with D perhaps TRBD1 (5 bases). Germline CDR1 and CDR2: KGHSH and LQKENI. The CDR3 is 14 amino acids. The germline V and J ends were trimmed by 3 bases and 2 bases, with 10 bases remaining between them. The CDR3 nucleotides read TGTGCCAGCTCACCGTCGACAGAAAACTATGGCTACACCTTC. Translating gives CASSPSTENYGYTF.